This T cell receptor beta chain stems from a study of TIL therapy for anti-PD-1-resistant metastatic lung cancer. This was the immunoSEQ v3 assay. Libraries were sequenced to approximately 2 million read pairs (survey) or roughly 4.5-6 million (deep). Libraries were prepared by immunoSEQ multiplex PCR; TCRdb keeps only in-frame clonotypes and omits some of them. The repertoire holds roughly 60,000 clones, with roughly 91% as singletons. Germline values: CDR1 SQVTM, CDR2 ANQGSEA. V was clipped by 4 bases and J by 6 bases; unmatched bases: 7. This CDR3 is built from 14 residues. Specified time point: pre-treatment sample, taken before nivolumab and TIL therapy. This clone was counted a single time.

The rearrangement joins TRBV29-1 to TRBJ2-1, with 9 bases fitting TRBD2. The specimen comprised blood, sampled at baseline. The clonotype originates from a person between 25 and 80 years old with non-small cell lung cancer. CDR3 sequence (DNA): TGCAGCGTTGTTAGACTAGCGGAGCGCAATGAGCAGTTCTTC. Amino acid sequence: CSVVRLAERNEQFF.